This T cell receptor beta chain was identified in a study of Tregs in tolerant kidney transplant recipients. Study conclusions and caveats: Tregs expanded with activated donor B cells seemed most donor-specific.

Looked up from germline, CDR1 is MNHEY and CDR2 is SMNVEV (reference sequence). V gave up 7 bases and J gave up 4 bases; unmatched junction bases: 14. The CDR3 consists of 17 residues. This clone was seen a single time. Its antigen is unidentified. The protocol was immunoSEQ multiplex PCR, while the TCRdb copy is restricted to in-frame clones and leaves out a portion. The data hold tens of thousands of clones, with over 85% observed a single time. The nonmyeloablative bone marrow transplants came from related graft donors, with transient mixed chimerism. CD4+CD25+CD127- Tregs, CD4+CD25- non-Tregs, CD4 and CD8 cells were sorted.

This clonotype was obtained from a human patient who received a combined kidney and bone marrow transplant. Some T cells may possibly be graft donor cells. J is TRBJ2-1 and V is TRBV27, with 9 bases that match TRBD1. This sample comprised CD4+ T cells from blood (PBMCs), obtained 12 months after the transplant. CDR3 region: CASNLKRNRGLYNEQFF. CDR3 DNA sequence: TGTGCCAGCAACCTCAAACGGAACAGGGGGCTTTACAATGAGCAGTTCTTC.